Presented here are 22 T cell receptor beta chains from one specimen sequenced in a study of blood T cells in healthy people across ages. Together with a sample-barcoded 5' primer, a J-beta primer mix was included in a second PCR lasting roughly 6 to 12 cycles. TCRdb reprocessed the 5' RACE reads with MiXCR, giving one entry per CDR3 protein. The sample holds nearly 1 million distinct CDR3 sequences, roughly 50% seen once. Sequenced: blood. Receptors were obtained from a woman aged 60-75 years in good health.

This clonotype was detected only once. CDR3 sequence (DNA): TGTGCCAGCAGCATCCGGGACTATACAGATACGCAGTATTTT. Translated: CASSIRDYTDTQYF. The rearrangement uses TRBV7-9 and TRBJ2-3, with TRBD2 matching over 7 bases. The CDR3 loop spans 14 amino acids. Germline loops: CDR1 SEHNR, CDR2 FQNEAQ (reference sequence). V shed 5 bases and J 3 bases; nucleotides not matched to a gene: 5.

This clonotype was seen only a few times. The CDR3 here is CASSVGASDYNEQFF. DNA of the CDR3: TGTGCCAGCAGCGTAGGGGCTAGCGACTACAATGAGCAGTTCTTC. This chain connects TRBV9 to TRBJ2-1, with D possibly matching TRBD2 (6 bases). V lost 0 bases and J lost 3, with 10 bases in between. Per the germline V gene, CDR1 is SGDLS and CDR2 is YYNGEE. The CDR3 covers 15 residues.

The chain uses TRBV27 and TRBJ2-7; the D is unclear. V lost 0 bases to trimming and J lost 3 bases, with 12 bases between them. Germline V gene lookup returns CDR1 MNHEY and CDR2 SMNVEV (reference sequence). The CDR3 has 15 amino acids. CDR3 protein: CASSLSASSNYEQYF. CDR3 DNA sequence: TGTGCCAGCAGTTTATCGGCCTCGTCAAACTACGAGCAGTACTTC.

This chain joins TRBV4-3 and TRBJ2-3; D is perhaps TRBD1 or TRBD2 (5 bases each). Trimming removed 4 bases at V and 4 bases at J, with 18 bases between. Looked up from germline, CDR1 is LGHNA and CDR2 is YSLEER. CDR3 size: 16 residues. The CDR3 loop is CASSRGRGAPPDTQYF. The CDR3 DNA sequence: TGCGCCAGCAGCCGCGGTCGGGGCGCCCCCCCAGATACGCAGTATTTT.

The chain recombines TRBV10-3 with TRBJ1-1; no definite D call. There are 11 residues in the CDR3. The germline V and J ends were trimmed by 11 bases and 4 bases, with 11 bases remaining between them. The V gene's germline CDR1 is ENHRY and CDR2 SYGVKD. This CDR3 reads CASQGPTEAFF. In nucleotides, the CDR3 is TGTGCCTCCCAAGGGCCCACTGAAGCTTTCTTT.

This clonotype was detected a few times. CDR3 amino acids: CAISVSSDTQYF. In nucleotides, the CDR3 is TGTGCCATCAGTGTTTCTTCAGATACGCAGTATTTT. This rearrangement joins TRBV10-3 to TRBJ2-3; no clear D gene. V was cut by 4 bases and J by 4 bases, with 6 bases left in between. Looked up from germline, CDR1 is ENHRY and CDR2 is SYGVKD. This CDR3 region has 12 residues.

The V call is TRBV10-3, the J call TRBJ1-1, with TRBD1 matching over 7 bases. The CDR3 contains 14 residues. Germline lookup yields CDR1 ENHRY and CDR2 SYGVKD. V gave up 6 bases and J gave up 0 bases; unmatched junction bases: 4. The CDR3 DNA reads as TGTGCCATCAGATTGACAGGGCTGAACACTGAAGCTTTCTTT. This encodes CAIRLTGLNTEAFF.

The CDR3 coding sequence is TGCAGTGCTGAAAGGTCGAGGCTAGCCAAAAACATTCAGTACTTC. Its translation is CSAERSRLAKNIQYF. The chain links TRBV20-1 to TRBJ2-4; D not resolved. Deletions cut 5 bases from V and 0 bases from J, with 14 bases between. Germline-derived CDR1 and CDR2 are DFQATT and SNEGSKA (reference sequence). This CDR3 region has 15 residues.

This chain connects TRBV28 to TRBJ2-3; 8 nucleotides line up with TRBD2. The germline V gene has CDR1 MDHEN and CDR2 SYDVKM. V trimming: 10 bases; J trimming: 0 bases; junction bases outside the gene matches: 12. The CDR3 loop spans 16 amino acids. CDR3 region: CATTTLLAVSTDTQYF. For the CDR3, the DNA is TGTGCCACTACAACGTTACTAGCGGTGAGCACAGATACGCAGTATTTT.

This clonotype was seen only a few times. V is TRBV7-2 and J is TRBJ2-5, with no clear D. Trimming removed 1 base at V and 5 bases at J, with 5 bases between. There are 12 residues in the CDR3. Germline loops: CDR1 SGHTA, CDR2 FQGNSA. The CDR3 sequence: CASSLGDETQYF. CDR3 DNA: TGTGCCAGCAGCTTAGGAGACGAGACCCAGTACTTC.

In its sample, this clonotype was seen a few times. The chain recombines TRBV4-2 with TRBJ2-7; tentative D call: TRBD1 (5 bases). Germline V lookup: CDR1 LGHNA, CDR2 YNFKEQ. Trimming left V 0 bases short and J 3 bases short, with 12 bases between. The CDR3 has 15 amino acids. The CDR3: CASSQDQGSVYEQYF. The CDR3, as DNA: TGTGCCAGCAGCCAAGATCAGGGTTCTGTCTACGAGCAGTACTTC.

The V call is TRBV7-2, the J call TRBJ2-7; the match to TRBD2 covers 8 bases. The germline V gene encodes CDR1 SGHTA and CDR2 FQGNSA. V was pared by 1 base and J by 2 bases, with 4 bases of the junction left unmatched. The CDR3 is 15 amino acids. The CDR3 reads CASSLGRAGAYEQYF. The CDR3 DNA sequence: TGTGCCAGCAGCTTAGGACGAGCGGGGGCCTACGAGCAGTACTTC.

This clonotype appeared a single time. As DNA, the CDR3 is TGTGCCAGCAGAATAGCGGGAGTGCCAGATACGCAGTATTTT. Its translation is CASRIAGVPDTQYF. V gene TRBV12-3 or TRBV12-4 combines with J gene TRBJ2-3, with 9 bases identical to TRBD2. The CDR3 totals 14 residues. Trimming took 6 bases from V and 4 from J; bases not matched to a gene: 5.

The V and J genes are TRBV2 and TRBJ2-4, with D perhaps TRBD1 (5 bases). TRBJ2-7 matches the DNA end more closely, so the J call is doubtful. This CDR3 spans 14 amino acids. CDR1 and CDR2 (germline): SNHLY, FYNNEI. The CDR3 reads CASSRARIGYEQYF. In DNA form, the CDR3 reads TGTGCCAGTAGCAGGGCCAGGATAGGGTACGAGCAGTACTTC.

The CDR3 DNA reads as TGTGCCAGCAGCCAAGTCCGGAGCGACCATTCCACAGGCTACACCTTC. Amino acid sequence: CASSQVRSDHSTGYTF. The V call is TRBV4-2, the J call TRBJ1-2; no reliable D call. The CDR3 runs to 16 residues. Trimming left V 1 base short and J 8 bases short, with 20 bases between. Germline-derived CDR1 and CDR2 are LGHNA and YNFKEQ.

V and J are TRBV5-4 and TRBJ2-4; the match to TRBD2 covers 8 bases. TRBJ2-7 explains the end of the DNA better; the J call may be wrong. In germline, CDR1 is SGHNT, CDR2 YYREEE (reference sequence). This CDR3 has 16 residues. CDR3 sequence (DNA): TGTGCCAGCAAACTCCCCCCACGGGAGGGCCCTGCCGAGCAGTACTTC. Translating gives CASKLPPREGPAEQYF.

This clonotype showed up just once. The chain combines TRBV7-9 with TRBJ2-5; D call uncertain. The better agreement between TRBJ2-1 and the DNA end casts doubt on the J call. The CDR3 is made up of 13 amino acids. Per the germline V gene, CDR1 is SEHNR and CDR2 is FQNEAQ (reference sequence). The CDR3 sequence: CASSLAVQETQFF. CDR3 nucleotides: TGTGCCAGCAGCTTAGCGGTTCAAGAGACCCAGTTCTTC.

This clonotype was counted only a few times. The V gene is TRBV5-1, the J gene TRBJ2-5, with TRBD2 identical over 9 bases. The CDR3 has 16 residues. The ends lost 0 bases at V and 2 bases at J; junction bases unmatched: 5. Germline CDR1 SGHRS, CDR2 YFSETQ. The CDR3 region has the DNA TGCGCCAGCAGCTTGGTAGCGGGGGTGTCACAAGAGACCCAGTACTTC. Its protein is CASSLVAGVSQETQYF.

The rearrangement links TRBV3-1 to TRBJ2-5, with 11 bases fitting TRBD2. V lost 4 bases, J lost 5 bases, and 12 bases stayed unmatched. This CDR3 is 17 amino acids long. Germline CDR1 is LGHDT and CDR2 is YNNKEL (reference sequence). The CDR3 protein is CASSPGTSGPRRETQYF. The CDR3 nucleotides read TGTGCCAGCAGCCCCGGGACTAGCGGCCCGCGGCGTGAGACCCAGTACTTC.

This clonotype occurred a few times. The V call is TRBV11-3, the J call TRBJ2-4; 8 bases line up with TRBD1. Germline-derived CDR1 and CDR2 are SGHNT and YENEEA. With 6 bases clipped from V and 4 bases from J, the junction kept 2 bases outside the gene matches. The length of the CDR3 is 13 residues. The CDR3 loop reads CASSRTGKNIQYF. DNA of the CDR3: TGTGCCAGCAGTCGGACAGGGAAAAACATTCAGTACTTC. Filled out from reference TRBV11-3 and TRBJ2-4, the complete variable domain reads EAGVVQSPRYKIIEKKQPVAFWCNPISGHNTLYWYLQNLGQGPELLIRYENEEAVDDSQLPKDRFSAERLKGVDSTLKIQPAELGDSAVYLCASSRTGKNIQYFGAGTRLSVL.

The V and J genes are TRBV3-1 and TRBJ2-7; 9 bases line up with TRBD1. CDR3 length: 17 amino acids. V was clipped by 5 bases and J by 0 bases; unmatched bases: 11. Per germline, CDR1 LGHDT and CDR2 YNNKEL (reference sequence). This CDR3 is CASSEDLMDRGSYEQYF. The CDR3, as DNA: TGTGCCAGCAGCGAGGATCTCATGGACAGGGGCTCCTACGAGCAGTACTTC.

The V gene is TRBV20-1, the J gene TRBJ1-1; tentatively, D is TRBD1 (6 bases). The CDR3 contains 19 residues. CDR1 is DFQATT and CDR2 is SNEGSKA in the germline V gene (reference sequence). Trimming left V 0 bases short and J 0 bases short, with 23 bases between. The CDR3 nucleotides read TGCAGTGCTAGAGAGCAACGTACGGGGGGCGTTCAAATGAACACTGAAGCTTTCTTT. The encoded protein is CSAREQRTGGVQMNTEAFF.